The source of this TCR beta chain is a study of regulatory T cells in long-lasting Graves disease. Trimming pared 2 bases from V and 0 bases from J, leaving 12 bases between. The CDR3 spans 15 residues. CDR1 and CDR2 from the germline V gene are SGHRS and YFSETQ. This clonotype has at least ten counts. The target antigen is unknown. Overall study results and limits: Favored gene segments in persistent disease were TRBV28, TRBJ1-2 and TRBJ2-5.

Libraries of TCR beta came from iRepertoire HTBI primers plus Arm-PCR of CDR3 regions. TCRdb recomputed calls from the multiplex PCR reads with MiXCR, one row per CDR3 protein. The table has about 540,000 distinct CDR3 sequences, 13% seen once. Described time point: newly diagnosed GD, antithyroid drugs for less than 3 months. The authors made the TCR library using RNA they extracted from PBMCs. The same sample was also studied in work on T cells in Graves' hyperthyroidism and ophthalmopathy. As that study records: Exclusion of patients followed from uncontrolled infection, other autoimmune disease, pregnancy or lactation. A set of HTBI primers served as the primers for a first-round RT-PCR of the TCR CDR3.

The sample consisted of peripheral blood mononuclear cells (PBMCs), taken at new diagnosis, from a patient treated with antithyroid drugs. This sequence originates from a man under 40 with Graves disease. This chain joins TRBV5-1 and TRBJ2-7; D call uncertain. The CDR3 loop reads CASSLGRPLSYEQYF. CDR3 coding DNA: TGCGCCAGCAGCTTAGGACGCCCTCTCTCCTACGAGCAGTACTTC.